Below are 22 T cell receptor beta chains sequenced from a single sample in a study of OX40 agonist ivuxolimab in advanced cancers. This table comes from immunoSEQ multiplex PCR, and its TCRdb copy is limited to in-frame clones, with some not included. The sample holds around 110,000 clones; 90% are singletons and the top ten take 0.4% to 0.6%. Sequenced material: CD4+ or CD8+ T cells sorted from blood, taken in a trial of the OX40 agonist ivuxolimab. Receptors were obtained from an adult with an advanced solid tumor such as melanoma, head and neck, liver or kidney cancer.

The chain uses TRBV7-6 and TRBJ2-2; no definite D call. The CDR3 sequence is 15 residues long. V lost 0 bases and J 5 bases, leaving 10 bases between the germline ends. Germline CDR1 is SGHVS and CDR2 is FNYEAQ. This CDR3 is CASSLAPIGTGELFF. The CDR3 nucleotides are TGTGCCAGCAGCTTAGCGCCAATTGGGACCGGGGAGCTGTTTTTT. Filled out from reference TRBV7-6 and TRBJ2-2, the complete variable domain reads GAGVSQSPRYKVTKRGQDVALRCDPISGHVSLYWYRQALGQGPEFLTYFNYEAQQDKSGLPNDRFSAERPEGSISTLTIQRTEQRDSAMYRCASSLAPIGTGELFFGEGSRLTVL.

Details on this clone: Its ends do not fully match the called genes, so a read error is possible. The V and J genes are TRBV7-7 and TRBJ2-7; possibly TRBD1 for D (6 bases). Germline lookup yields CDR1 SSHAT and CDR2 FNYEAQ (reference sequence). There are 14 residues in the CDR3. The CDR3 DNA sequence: TGTGCTAGCAGCCCTCAGGGGTTATCCTACGAGCAGTACTTC. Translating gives CASSPQGLSYEQYF.

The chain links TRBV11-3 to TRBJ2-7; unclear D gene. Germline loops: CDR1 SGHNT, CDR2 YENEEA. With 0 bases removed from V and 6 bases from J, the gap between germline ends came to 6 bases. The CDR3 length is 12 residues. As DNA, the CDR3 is TGTGCCAGCAGCTTAGACGCAGGCGAGCAGTACTTC. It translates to CASSLDAGEQYF. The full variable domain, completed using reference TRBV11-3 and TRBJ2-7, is EAGVVQSPRYKIIEKKQPVAFWCNPISGHNTLYWYLQNLGQGPELLIRYENEEAVDDSQLPKDRFSAERLKGVDSTLKIQPAELGDSAVYLCASSLDAGEQYFGPGTRLTVT.

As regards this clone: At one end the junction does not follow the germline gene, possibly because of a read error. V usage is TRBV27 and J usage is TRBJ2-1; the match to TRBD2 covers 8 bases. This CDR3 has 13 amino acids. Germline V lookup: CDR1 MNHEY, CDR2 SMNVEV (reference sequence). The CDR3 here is CASSSPPSGHLVF. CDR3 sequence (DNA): TGTGCCAGCAGTTCCCCCCCTAGCGGGCATTTGGTCTTC.

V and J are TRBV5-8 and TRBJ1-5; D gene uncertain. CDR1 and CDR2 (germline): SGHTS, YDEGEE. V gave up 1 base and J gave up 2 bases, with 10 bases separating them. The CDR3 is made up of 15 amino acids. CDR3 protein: CASSLRGGGNQPQHF. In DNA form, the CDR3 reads TGTGCCAGCAGCTTGCGCGGCGGCGGCAATCAGCCCCAGCATTTT.

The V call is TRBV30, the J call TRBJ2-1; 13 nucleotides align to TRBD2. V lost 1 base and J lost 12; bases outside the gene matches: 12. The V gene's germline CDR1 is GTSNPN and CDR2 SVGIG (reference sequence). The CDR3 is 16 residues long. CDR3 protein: CAWSARLAGGGGLQFF. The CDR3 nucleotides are TGTGCCTGGAGTGCCCGACTAGCGGGGGGTGGAGGGTTGCAGTTCTTC.

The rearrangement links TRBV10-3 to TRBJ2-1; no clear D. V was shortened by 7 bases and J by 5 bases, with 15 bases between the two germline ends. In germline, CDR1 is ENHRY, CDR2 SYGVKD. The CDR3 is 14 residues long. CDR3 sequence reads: CAIKSTDVDNEQFF. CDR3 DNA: TGTGCCATCAAATCTACGGATGTGGACAATGAGCAGTTCTTC.

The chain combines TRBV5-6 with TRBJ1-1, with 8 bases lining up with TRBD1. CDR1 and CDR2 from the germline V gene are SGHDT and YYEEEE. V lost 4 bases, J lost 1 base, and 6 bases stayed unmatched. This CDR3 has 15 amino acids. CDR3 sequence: CASSTPGTGNTEAFF. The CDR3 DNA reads TGTGCCAGCAGCACACCCGGGACAGGGAACACTGAAGCTTTCTTT.

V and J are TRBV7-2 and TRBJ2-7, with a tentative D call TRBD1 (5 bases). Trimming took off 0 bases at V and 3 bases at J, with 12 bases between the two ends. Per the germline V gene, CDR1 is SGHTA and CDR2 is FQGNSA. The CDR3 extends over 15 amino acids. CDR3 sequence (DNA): TGTGCCAGCAGCTTAGCGCAGGGAATCGGCTACGAGCAGTACTTC. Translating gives CASSLAQGIGYEQYF.

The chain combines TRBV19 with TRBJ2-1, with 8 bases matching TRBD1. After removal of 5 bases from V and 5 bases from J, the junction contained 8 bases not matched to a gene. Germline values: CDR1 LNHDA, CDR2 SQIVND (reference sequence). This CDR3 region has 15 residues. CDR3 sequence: CASSSGTGVHNEQFF. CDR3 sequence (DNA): TGTGCCAGTAGTTCCGGGACAGGCGTCCACAATGAGCAGTTCTTC.

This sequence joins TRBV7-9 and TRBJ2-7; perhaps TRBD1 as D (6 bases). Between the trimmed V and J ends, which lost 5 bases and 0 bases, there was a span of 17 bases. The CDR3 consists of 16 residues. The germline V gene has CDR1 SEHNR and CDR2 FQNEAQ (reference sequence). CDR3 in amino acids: CASSTFGQMLSYEQYF. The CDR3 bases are TGTGCCAGCAGCACCTTCGGACAGATGCTCTCCTACGAGCAGTACTTC.

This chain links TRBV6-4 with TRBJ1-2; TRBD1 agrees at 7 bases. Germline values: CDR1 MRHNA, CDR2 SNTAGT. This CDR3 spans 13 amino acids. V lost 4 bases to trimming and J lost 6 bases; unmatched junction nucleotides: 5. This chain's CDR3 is CASSGQGVDGYTF. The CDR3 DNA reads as TGTGCCAGCAGTGGACAGGGAGTGGATGGCTACACCTTC.

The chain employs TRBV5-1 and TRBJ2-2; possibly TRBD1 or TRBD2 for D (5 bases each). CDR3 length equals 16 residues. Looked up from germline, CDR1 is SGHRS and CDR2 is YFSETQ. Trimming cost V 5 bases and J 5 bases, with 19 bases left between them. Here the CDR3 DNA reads TGCGCCAGCAGGGTGGCGGGCTCGGGACGGACCGGGGAGCTGTTTTTT. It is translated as CASRVAGSGRTGELFF.

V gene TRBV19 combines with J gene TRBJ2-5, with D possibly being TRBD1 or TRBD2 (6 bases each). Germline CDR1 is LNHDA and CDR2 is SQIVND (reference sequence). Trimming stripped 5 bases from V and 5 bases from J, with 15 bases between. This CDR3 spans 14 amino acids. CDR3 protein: CASSEGGGMETQYF. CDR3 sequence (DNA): TGTGCCAGTAGTGAAGGAGGGGGTATGGAGACCCAGTACTTC.

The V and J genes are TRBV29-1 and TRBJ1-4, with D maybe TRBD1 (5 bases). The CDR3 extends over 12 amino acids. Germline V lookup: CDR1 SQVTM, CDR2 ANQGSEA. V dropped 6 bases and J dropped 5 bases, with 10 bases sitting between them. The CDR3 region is CSVRQFNEKLFF. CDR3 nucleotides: TGCAGCGTCCGACAGTTCAATGAAAAACTGTTTTTT.

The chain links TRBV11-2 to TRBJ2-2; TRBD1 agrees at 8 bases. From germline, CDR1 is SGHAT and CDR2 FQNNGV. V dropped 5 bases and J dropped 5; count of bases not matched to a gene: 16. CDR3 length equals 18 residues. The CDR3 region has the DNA TGTGCCAGCAGCCTAGGGGCCAGGGGGCGGATAAGTACCGGGGAGCTGTTTTTT. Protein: CASSLGARGRISTGELFF. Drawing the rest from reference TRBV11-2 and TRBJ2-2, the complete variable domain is EAGVAQSPRYKIIEKRQSVAFWCNPISGHATLYWYQQILGQGPKLLIQFQNNGVVDDSQLPKDRFSAERLKGVDSTLKIQPAKLEDSAVYLCASSLGARGRISTGELFFGEGSRLTVL.

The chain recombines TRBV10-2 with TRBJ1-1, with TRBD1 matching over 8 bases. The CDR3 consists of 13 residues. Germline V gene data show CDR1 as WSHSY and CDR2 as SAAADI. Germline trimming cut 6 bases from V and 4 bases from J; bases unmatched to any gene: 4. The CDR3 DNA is TGCGCCAGCAGGACCGGACAGGGCACTGAAGCTTTCTTT. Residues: CASRTGQGTEAFF.

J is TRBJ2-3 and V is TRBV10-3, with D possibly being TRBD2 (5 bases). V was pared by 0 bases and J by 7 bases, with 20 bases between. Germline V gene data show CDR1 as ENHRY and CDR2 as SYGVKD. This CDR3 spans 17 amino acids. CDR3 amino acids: CAISESIAGPVGNTQYF. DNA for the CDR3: TGTGCCATCAGTGAGTCGATCGCGGGTCCCGTTGGGAATACGCAGTATTTT.

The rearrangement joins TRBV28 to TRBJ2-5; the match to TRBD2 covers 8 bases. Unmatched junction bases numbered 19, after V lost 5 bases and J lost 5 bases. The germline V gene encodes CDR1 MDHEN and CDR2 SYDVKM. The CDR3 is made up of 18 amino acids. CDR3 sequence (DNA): TGTGCCAGCAGTCCTGGACTAGCATTGGTATTTCGGTCGGAGACCCAGTACTTC. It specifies CASSPGLALVFRSETQYF.

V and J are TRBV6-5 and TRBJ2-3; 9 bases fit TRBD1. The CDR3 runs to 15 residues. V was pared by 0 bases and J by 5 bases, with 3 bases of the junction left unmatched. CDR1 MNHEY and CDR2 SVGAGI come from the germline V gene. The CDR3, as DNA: TGTGCCAGCAGTTACTCCGGGACAGGGATAGATACGCAGTATTTT. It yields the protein CASSYSGTGIDTQYF.

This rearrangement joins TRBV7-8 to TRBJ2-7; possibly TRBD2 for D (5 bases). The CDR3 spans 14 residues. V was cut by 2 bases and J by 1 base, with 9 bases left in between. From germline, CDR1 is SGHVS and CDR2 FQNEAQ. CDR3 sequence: CASSLFSGSYEQYF. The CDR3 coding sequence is TGTGCCAGCAGCTTATTCTCGGGATCCTACGAGCAGTACTTC.

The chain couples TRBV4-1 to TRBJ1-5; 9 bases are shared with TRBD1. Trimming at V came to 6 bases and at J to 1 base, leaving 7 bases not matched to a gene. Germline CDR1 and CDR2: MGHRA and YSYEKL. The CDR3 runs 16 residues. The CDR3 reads CASRAAQGASNQPQHF. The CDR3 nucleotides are TGCGCCAGCAGAGCTGCACAGGGGGCGAGCAATCAGCCCCAGCATTTT.